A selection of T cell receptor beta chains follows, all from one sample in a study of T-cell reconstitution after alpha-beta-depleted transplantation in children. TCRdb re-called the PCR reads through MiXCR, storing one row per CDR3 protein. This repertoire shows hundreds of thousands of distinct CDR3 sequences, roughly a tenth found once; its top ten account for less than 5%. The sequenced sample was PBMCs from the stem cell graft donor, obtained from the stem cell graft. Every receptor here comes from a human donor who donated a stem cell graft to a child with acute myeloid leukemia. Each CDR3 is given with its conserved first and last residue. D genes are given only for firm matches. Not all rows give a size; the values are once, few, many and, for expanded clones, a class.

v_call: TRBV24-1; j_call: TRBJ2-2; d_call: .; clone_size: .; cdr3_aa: CATSVSQGTTGELFF; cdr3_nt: TGTGCCACCAGTGTCTCACAGGGTACCACCGGGGAGCTGTTTTTT
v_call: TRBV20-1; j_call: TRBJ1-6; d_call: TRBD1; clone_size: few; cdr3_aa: CRGRQGTSPLHF; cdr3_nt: TGCAGAGGCCGACAGGGGACCTCACCCCTCCACTTT
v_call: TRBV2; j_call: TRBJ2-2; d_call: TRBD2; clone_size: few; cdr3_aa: CASSETGLVVGELFF; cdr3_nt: TGTGCCAGCAGTGAAACCGGACTAGTTGTCGGGGAGCTGTTTTTT
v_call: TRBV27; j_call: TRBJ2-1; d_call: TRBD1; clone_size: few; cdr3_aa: CASSLSGRGRPVQFF; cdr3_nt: TGTGCCAGCAGTTTATCAGGCAGGGGGCGCCCTGTGCAGTTCTTC
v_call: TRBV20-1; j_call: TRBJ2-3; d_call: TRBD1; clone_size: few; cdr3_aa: CSARRGPDTQYF; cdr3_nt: TGCAGTGCTAGGAGGGGGCCAGATACGCAGTATTTT
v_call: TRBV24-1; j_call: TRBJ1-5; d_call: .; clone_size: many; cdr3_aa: CATSEDNVQPQHF; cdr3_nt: TGTGCCACCAGTGAGGACAATGTTCAGCCCCAGCATTTT
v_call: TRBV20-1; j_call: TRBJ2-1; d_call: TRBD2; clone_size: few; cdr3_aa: CSATPRRAGGNEQFF; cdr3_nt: TGCAGTGCTACCCCTAGGCGAGCGGGAGGTAATGAGCAGTTCTTC
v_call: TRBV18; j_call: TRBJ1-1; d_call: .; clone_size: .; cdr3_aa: CASSLGPGETEAFF; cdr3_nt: TGTGCCAGCTCACTGGGCCCGGGGGAGACTGAAGCTTTCTTT
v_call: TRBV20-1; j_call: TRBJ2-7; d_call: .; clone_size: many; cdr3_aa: CSARFYRVHYEQYF; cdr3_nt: TGCAGTGCTAGATTTTACCGGGTACACTACGAGCAGTACTTC
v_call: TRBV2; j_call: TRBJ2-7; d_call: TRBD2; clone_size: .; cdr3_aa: CASSPGTSGRKQYF; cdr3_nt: TGTGCCAGCAGCCCCGGGACTAGCGGGAGAAAGCAGTACTTC
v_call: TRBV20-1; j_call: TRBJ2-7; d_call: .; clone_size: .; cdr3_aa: CSAAEFGSIGEQYF; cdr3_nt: TGCAGTGCTGCAGAGTTCGGGAGCATAGGGGAGCAGTACTTC
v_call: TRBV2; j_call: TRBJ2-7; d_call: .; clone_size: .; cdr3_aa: CASSERFYEQYF; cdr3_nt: TGTGCCAGCAGTGAGAGATTCTACGAGCAGTACTTC
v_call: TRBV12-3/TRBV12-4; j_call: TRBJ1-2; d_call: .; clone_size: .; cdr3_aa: CASSREEGPVYGYTF; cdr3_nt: TGTGCCAGCAGTCGTGAAGAGGGACCTGTTTATGGCTACACCTTC
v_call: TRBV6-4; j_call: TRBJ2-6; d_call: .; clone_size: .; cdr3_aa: CASNKRVWDSGANVLTF; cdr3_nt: TGTGCCAGCAATAAAAGGGTCTGGGATTCTGGGGCCAACGTCCTGACTTTC
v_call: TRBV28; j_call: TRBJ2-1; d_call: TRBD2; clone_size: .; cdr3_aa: CASSLSASGTYNEQFF; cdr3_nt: TGTGCCAGCAGTTTATCGGCTAGCGGGACCTACAATGAGCAGTTCTTC
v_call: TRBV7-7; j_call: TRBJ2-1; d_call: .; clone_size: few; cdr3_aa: CASSVYRDGNEQFF; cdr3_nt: TGTGCTAGCAGCGTTTACAGGGATGGTAATGAGCAGTTCTTC
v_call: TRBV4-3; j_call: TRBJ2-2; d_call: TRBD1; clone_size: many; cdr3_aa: CASSKGGQAAGRTGELFF; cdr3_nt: TGCGCCAGCAGCAAAGGGGGCCAGGCCGCAGGCCGCACCGGGGAGCTGTTTTTT
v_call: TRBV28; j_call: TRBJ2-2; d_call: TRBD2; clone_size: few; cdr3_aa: CASSHLAGGKNTGELFF; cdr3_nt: TGTGCCAGCAGTCATTTAGCGGGAGGGAAGAACACCGGGGAGCTGTTTTTT
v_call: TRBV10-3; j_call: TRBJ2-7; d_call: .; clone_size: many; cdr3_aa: CAISESGGSSYEQYF; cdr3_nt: TGTGCCATCAGTGAGTCGGGGGGATCCTCCTACGAGCAGTACTTC
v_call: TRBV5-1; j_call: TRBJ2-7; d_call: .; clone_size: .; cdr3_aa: CASSVAGDPTYEQYF; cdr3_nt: TGCGCCAGCAGCGTGGCCGGGGACCCGACCTACGAGCAGTACTTC
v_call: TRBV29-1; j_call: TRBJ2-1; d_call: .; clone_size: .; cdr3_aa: CSKGEGTAYNEQFF; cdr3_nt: TGCAGCAAGGGGGAGGGGACGGCGTACAATGAGCAGTTCTTC
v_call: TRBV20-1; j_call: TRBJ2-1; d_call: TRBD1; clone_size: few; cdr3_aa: CSIQGELLFGSGNEQFF; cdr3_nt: TGCAGCATCCAGGGGGAGCTTCTTTTTGGGTCAGGCAATGAGCAGTTCTTC
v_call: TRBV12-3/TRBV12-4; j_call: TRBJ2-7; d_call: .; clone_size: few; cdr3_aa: CASQGAYEQYF; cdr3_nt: TGTGCCAGCCAAGGGGCCTACGAGCAGTACTTC
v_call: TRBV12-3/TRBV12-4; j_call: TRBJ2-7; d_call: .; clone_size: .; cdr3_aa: CASSFITGTYEQYF; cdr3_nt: TGTGCCAGCAGTTTTATCACCGGGACCTACGAGCAGTACTTC
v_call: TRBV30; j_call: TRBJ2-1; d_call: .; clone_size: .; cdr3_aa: CAWSVNRDRGLAESYNEQLF; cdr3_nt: TGTGCCTGGAGTGTAAACCGGGACAGGGGACTAGCGGAATCCTACAATGAGCAGCTCTTC
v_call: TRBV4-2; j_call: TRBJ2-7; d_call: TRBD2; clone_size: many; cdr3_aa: CASSRTSGVYEQYF; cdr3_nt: TGTGCCAGCAGCCGGACTAGCGGGGTTTACGAGCAGTACTTC
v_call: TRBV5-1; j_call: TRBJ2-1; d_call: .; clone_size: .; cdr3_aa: CASSFSGEGEQFF; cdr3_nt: TGCGCCAGCAGCTTCTCAGGAGAGGGTGAGCAGTTCTTC
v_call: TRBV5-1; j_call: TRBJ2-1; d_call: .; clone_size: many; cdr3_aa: CASSLLDQQFF; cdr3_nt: TGCGCCAGCAGCTTGTTGGACCAACAGTTCTTC
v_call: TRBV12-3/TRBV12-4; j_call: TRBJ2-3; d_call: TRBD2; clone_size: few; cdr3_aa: CASSPYLAGGGIDTQYF; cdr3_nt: TGTGCCAGCAGTCCGTACCTAGCGGGAGGAGGTATAGATACGCAGTATTTT
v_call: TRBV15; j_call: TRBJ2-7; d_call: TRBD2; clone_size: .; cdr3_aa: CATRTSATYEQYF; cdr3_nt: TGTGCCACCAGGACTAGCGCTACCTACGAGCAGTACTTC
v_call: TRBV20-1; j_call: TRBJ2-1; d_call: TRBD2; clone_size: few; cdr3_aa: CSAFTLGLLNNEQFF; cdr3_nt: TGCAGTGCTTTCACGTTGGGACTACTCAACAATGAGCAGTTCTTC
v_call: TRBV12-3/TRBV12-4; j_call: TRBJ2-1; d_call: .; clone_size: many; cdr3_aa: CASSPSDWDEQFF; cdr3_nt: TGTGCCAGCAGTCCATCGGACTGGGATGAGCAGTTCTTC
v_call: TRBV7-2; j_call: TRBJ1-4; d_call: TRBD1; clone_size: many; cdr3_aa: CASRDRVNEKLFF; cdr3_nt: TGTGCCAGCCGGGACAGGGTTAATGAAAAACTGTTTTTT
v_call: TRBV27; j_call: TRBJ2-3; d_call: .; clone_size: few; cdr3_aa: CASSSYPTTSTDTQYF; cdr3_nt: TGTGCCAGCAGTTCCTACCCCACCACTAGCACAGATACGCAGTATTTT
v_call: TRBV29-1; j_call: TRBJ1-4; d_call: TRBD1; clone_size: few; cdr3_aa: CSALTGSGEKLFF; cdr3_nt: TGCAGCGCACTGACAGGGAGCGGTGAAAAACTGTTTTTT
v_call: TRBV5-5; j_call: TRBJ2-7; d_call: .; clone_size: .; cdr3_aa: CASGQSQQYF; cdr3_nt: TGTGCCAGCGGACAGTCCCAGCAGTACTTC
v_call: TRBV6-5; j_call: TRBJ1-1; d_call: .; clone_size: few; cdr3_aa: CASGGQGRGAFF; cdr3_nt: TGTGCCAGCGGAGGACAAGGACGAGGAGCTTTCTTT
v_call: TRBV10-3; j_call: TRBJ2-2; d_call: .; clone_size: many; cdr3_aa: CAISNLANTGELFF; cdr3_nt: TGTGCCATCAGTAATCTGGCGAACACCGGGGAGCTGTTTTTT
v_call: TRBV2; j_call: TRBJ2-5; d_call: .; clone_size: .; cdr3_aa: CASSVEVTQYF; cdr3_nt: TGTGCCAGCAGTGTAGAGGTGACCCAGTACTTC
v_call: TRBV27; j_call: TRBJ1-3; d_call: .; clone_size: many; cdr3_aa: CASRGRGAEGNTIYF; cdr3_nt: TGTGCCAGCAGAGGTCGGGGGGCGGAAGGAAACACCATATATTTT
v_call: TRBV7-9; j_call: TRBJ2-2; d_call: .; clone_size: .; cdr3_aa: CASSLLTGRNTGELFF; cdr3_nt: TGTGCCAGCAGCCTCTTGACAGGTCGGAACACCGGGGAGCTGTTTTTT
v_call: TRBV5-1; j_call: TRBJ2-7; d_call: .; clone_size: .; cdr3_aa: CASSLTASTNPSFYEQYF; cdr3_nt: TGCGCCAGCAGCTTGACTGCATCGACTAACCCTTCCTTCTACGAGCAGTACTTC
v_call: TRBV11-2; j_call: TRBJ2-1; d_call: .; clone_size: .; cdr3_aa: CASSLLGSPTYNEQFF; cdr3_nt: TGTGCCAGCAGCTTATTGGGGTCACCTACCTACAATGAGCAGTTCTTC
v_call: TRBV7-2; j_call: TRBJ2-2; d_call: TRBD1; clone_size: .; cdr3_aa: CASSYQGANTGELFF; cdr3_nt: TGTGCCAGCAGCTACCAGGGGGCGAACACCGGGGAGCTGTTTTTT
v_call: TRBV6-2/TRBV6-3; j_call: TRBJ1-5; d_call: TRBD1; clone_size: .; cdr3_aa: CASSLPGTGWSNQPQHF; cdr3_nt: TGTGCCAGCAGCTTACCCGGGACAGGGTGGAGCAATCAGCCCCAGCATTTT
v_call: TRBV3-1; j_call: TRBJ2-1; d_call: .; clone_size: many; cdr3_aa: CASSQDSFRNEQFF; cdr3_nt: TGTGCCAGCAGCCAAGACTCGTTCAGAAATGAGCAGTTCTTC
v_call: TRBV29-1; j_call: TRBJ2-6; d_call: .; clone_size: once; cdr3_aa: CSVRPLAGANVLTF; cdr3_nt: TGCAGCGTTAGGCCCCTGGCCGGGGCCAACGTCCTGACTTTC
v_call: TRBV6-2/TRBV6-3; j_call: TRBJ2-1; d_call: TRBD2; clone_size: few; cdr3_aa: CASSPRISGRVSEQFF; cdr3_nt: TGTGCCAGCAGTCCCCGGATTAGCGGGAGGGTATCCGAGCAGTTCTTC